Each of the 10 T cell receptor beta chains below was sequenced from the same sample in a study of T-cell reconstitution after alpha-beta-depleted transplantation in children. This sample's TCRbeta library carried unique molecular identifier barcodes. Each CDR3 protein is one row after TCRdb ran MiXCR on the PCR reads. The sample includes hundreds of thousands of distinct CDR3 sequences, about 10% of them seen just once. The specimen was PBMCs, collected before TCRalphabeta/CD19-depleted stem cell transplant. Receptors were obtained from a child younger than 10 with inherited bone marrow failure, due to receive a stem cell transplant.

This clonotype was observed at least ten times. The CDR3 sequence: CASSLETSADTQYF. The CDR3 DNA follows: TGCGCCAGCAGCTTGGAGACTAGCGCAGATACGCAGTATTTT. The chain carries TRBV5-1 and TRBJ2-3, with 8 bases aligning to TRBD2. After removal of 0 bases from V and 4 bases from J, the junction contained 1 base not matched to a gene. This CDR3 has 14 residues. CDR1 and CDR2 from the germline V gene are SGHRS and YFSETQ.

The chain recombines TRBV29-1 with TRBJ2-1; D ambiguous. Germline lookup yields CDR1 SQVTM and CDR2 ANQGSEA. The V and J ends lost 6 bases and 3 bases respectively, with 12 bases between them. The CDR3 contains 13 residues. In DNA form, the CDR3 reads TGCAGCGTAACGAAGTCGAACTACAATGAGCAGTTCTTC. It codes for CSVTKSNYNEQFF.

This clonotype has a handful of counts. V gene TRBV3-1 combines with J gene TRBJ2-3; D call uncertain. Germline CDR1 LGHDT, CDR2 YNNKEL (reference sequence). This CDR3 is built from 17 residues. V gave up 4 bases and J gave up 2 bases, with 19 bases separating them. The CDR3 region is CASSPWVSLTHTDTQYF. DNA for the CDR3: TGTGCCAGCAGCCCCTGGGTTTCCCTAACCCACACAGATACGCAGTATTTT.

CDR3 region: CSARVEGPLEQYF. The CDR3 DNA follows: TGCAGTGCTAGGGTGGAAGGGCCCCTCGAGCAGTACTTC. The chain employs TRBV20-1 and TRBJ2-7; no reliable D call. V was pared by 3 bases and J by 6 bases, with 15 bases between. The CDR3 is 13 residues long. The germline V gene has CDR1 DFQATT and CDR2 SNEGSKA (reference sequence).

This clonotype was counted ten times or more. The rearrangement links TRBV9 to TRBJ2-7; D unclear. The V gene lost 0 bases and the J gene lost 3 bases, with 7 bases spanning the gap. The CDR3 has 13 residues. The germline V gene encodes CDR1 SGDLS and CDR2 YYNGEE. CDR3 sequence (DNA): TGTGCCAGCAGCGTAGGTTTGGACTACGAGCAGTACTTC. Protein product: CASSVGLDYEQYF.

This clonotype has ten or more counts. V usage is TRBV12-3 or TRBV12-4 and J usage is TRBJ2-5; 9 nucleotides agree with TRBD1. This CDR3 contains 16 residues. The junction had 9 bases not matched to a gene; V was cut back by 3 bases and J by 4 bases. CDR3 DNA sequence: TGTGCCAGCAGTTTTCCCCGGGACAGGGAAGGAGAGACCCAGTACTTC. It encodes CASSFPRDREGETQYF.

This clonotype occurred many times. J is TRBJ2-3 and V is TRBV6-5; possibly TRBD2 for D (5 bases). The CDR3 has 14 amino acids. Germline V gives CDR1 MNHEY, CDR2 SVGAGI. V was cut by 7 bases and J by 2 bases, with 13 bases left in between. DNA for the CDR3: TGTGCCAGCACCCCGTCGGGGAACACAGATACGCAGTATTTT. Its translation is CASTPSGNTDTQYF.

In its sample, this clonotype was seen many times. In DNA form, the CDR3 reads TGCGCCAGCAGCTTACAATCTAACAGGTTCCTCAACTATGGCTACACCTTC. This sequence encodes CASSLQSNRFLNYGYTF. V usage is TRBV5-1 and J usage is TRBJ1-2, with TRBD1 as a possible D gene (5 bases). Trimming pared 2 bases from V and 2 bases from J, leaving 19 bases between. The CDR3 length is 17 residues. Germline CDR1 SGHRS, CDR2 YFSETQ.

The chain joins TRBV28 to TRBJ2-7; D might be TRBD2 (5 bases). In germline, CDR1 is MDHEN, CDR2 SYDVKM. The CDR3 covers 14 residues. Trimming pared 7 bases from V and 7 bases from J, leaving 20 bases between. The CDR3 reads CASTRLATGVEQYF. The CDR3 bases are TGTGCCAGCACCCGATTAGCGACCGGTGTGGAGCAGTACTTC.

The table lists this clonotype with a few counts. This rearrangement joins TRBV7-2 to TRBJ2-5; the D gene is possibly TRBD1 (6 bases). Germline V gene sequence: CDR1 SGHTA, CDR2 FQGNSA. Trimming left V 2 bases short and J 0 bases short, with 10 bases between. CDR3 length: 15 residues. Written as DNA, the CDR3 is TGTGCCAGCAGCTTACAGGGGACGAACCAAGAGACCCAGTACTTC. Translation gives CASSLQGTNQETQYF.